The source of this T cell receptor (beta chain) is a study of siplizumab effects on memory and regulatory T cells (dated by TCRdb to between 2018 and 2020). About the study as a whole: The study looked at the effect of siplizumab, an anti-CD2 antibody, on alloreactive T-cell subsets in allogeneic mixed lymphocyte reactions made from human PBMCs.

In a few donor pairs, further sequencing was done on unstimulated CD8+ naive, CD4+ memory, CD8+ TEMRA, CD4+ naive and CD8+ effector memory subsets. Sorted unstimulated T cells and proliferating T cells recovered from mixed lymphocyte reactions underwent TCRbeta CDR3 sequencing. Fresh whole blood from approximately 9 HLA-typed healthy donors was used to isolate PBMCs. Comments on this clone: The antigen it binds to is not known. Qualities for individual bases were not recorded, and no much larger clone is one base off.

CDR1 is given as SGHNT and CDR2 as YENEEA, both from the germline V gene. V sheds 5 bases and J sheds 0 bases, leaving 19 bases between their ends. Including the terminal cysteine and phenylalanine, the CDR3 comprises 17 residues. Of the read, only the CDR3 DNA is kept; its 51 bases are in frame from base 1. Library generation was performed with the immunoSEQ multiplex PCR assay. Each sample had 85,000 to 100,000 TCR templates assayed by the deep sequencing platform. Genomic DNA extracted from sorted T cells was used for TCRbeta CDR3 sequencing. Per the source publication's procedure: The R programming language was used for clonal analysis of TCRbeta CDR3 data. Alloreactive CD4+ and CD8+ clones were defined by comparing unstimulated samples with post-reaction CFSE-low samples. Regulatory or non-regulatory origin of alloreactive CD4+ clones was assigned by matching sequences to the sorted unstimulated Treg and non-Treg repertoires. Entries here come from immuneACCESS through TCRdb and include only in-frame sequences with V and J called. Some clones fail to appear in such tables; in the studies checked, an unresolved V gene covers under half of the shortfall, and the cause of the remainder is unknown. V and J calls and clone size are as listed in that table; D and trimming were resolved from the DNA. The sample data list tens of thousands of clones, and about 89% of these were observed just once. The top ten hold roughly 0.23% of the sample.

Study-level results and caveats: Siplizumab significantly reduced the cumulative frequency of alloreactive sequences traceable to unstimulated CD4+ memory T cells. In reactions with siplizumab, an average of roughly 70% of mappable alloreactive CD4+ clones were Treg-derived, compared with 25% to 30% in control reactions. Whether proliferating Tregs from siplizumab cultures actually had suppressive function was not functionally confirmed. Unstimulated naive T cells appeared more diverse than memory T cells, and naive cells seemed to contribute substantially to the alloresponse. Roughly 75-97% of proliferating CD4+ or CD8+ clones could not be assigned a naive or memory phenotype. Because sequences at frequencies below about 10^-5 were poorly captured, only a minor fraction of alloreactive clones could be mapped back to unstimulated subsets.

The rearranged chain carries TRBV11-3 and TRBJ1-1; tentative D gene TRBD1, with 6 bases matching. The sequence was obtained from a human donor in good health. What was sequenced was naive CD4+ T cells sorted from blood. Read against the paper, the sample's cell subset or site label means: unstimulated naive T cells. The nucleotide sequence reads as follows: TGTGCCAGCAGCCGTCTGGTCGGGGGCGTAATGAACACTGAAGCTTTCTTT. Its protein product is CASSRLVGGVMNTEAFF.